The rows below give T cell receptor beta chains drawn from one sample of a study of blood T cell repertoires in COVID-19. The method was immunoSEQ multiplex PCR; TCRdb's version includes in-frame clones alone and lacks a portion of them. The sample records 280,000 or so clones, around 88% being singletons. Input material: peripheral blood. These receptors came from a woman aged 30 to 39 who had recovered from COVID-19. Both conserved end residues are part of each CDR3. Fields, in order: CDR3 protein, CDR3 DNA, J gene, clone size, V gene, D gene. The D gene is left open where the match is weak. Clone size is not always given. Where it is, it says once, few, many or a class for expanded clones.

CASSQTGSYEQYF	TGTGCCAGCTCACAGACAGGGTCCTACGAGCAGTACTTC	TRBJ2-7	-	TRBV18	TRBD1
CASSIGTGGYTDTQYF	TGTGCCAGCAGCATAGGGACAGGGGGTTACACAGATACGCAGTATTTT	TRBJ2-3	-	TRBV5-6	TRBD1
CASSSAPRNYGYTF	TGTGCCAGCAGCTCCGCTCCACGGAACTATGGCTACACCTTC	TRBJ1-2	-	TRBV5-5	-
CASSLQGAEAFF	TGTGCCAGCAGCCTACAGGGGGCTGAAGCTTTCTTT	TRBJ1-1	-	TRBV7-2	TRBD1
CAIQQGGTEAFF	TGTGCGATACAGCAAGGGGGCACTGAAGCTTTCTTT	TRBJ1-1	-	TRBV28	-
CASSSRDRVPEAFF	TGTGCCAGCAGCTCTCGGGACAGGGTCCCTGAAGCTTTCTTT	TRBJ1-1	-	TRBV5-6	TRBD1
CASRDRGSGELFF	TGTGCCAGCAGGGACAGGGGGTCCGGGGAGCTGTTTTTT	TRBJ2-2	-	TRBV2	TRBD1
CASSLEITGGFEKLFF	TGTGCCAGCAGCTTGGAAATTACAGGGGGCTTTGAAAAACTGTTTTTT	TRBJ1-4	few	TRBV5-6	TRBD1
CASSFQLRDTQYF	TGCGCCAGCAGCTTCCAACTACGAGATACGCAGTATTTT	TRBJ2-3	-	TRBV5-1	-
CASKGVSTNEKLFF	TGTGCCAGCAAAGGGGTTTCTACTAATGAAAAACTGTTTTTT	TRBJ1-4	-	TRBV2	-
CASSSGTGTGYTF	TGCGCCAGCAGCTCAGGGACAGGGACGGGCTACACCTTC	TRBJ1-2	once	TRBV5-1	TRBD1
CASSQDNSGVYEQYF	TGTGCCAGCAGCCAAGATAATTCGGGAGTGTACGAGCAGTACTTC	TRBJ2-7	-	TRBV4-2	-
CASSADTNQPQHF	TGTGCCAGCAGCGCAGACACCAATCAGCCCCAGCATTTT	TRBJ1-5	many	TRBV6-4	-
CASSEEHTGELFF	TGTGCCAGCAGTGAAGAGCACACCGGGGAGCTGTTTTTT	TRBJ2-2	-	TRBV2	-
CASSLSGGGIYGYTF	TGCGCCAGCAGCTTGTCGGGAGGGGGCATATATGGCTACACCTTC	TRBJ1-2	-	TRBV5-1	TRBD1
CATSQGAGPPGEKLFF	TGTGCCACCAGCCAGGGGGCTGGGCCTCCCGGTGAAAAACTGTTTTTT	TRBJ1-4	once	TRBV15	TRBD1
CASSLAYNNEQFF	TGTGCCAGCAGCTTGGCTTACAACAATGAGCAGTTCTTC	TRBJ2-1	few	TRBV5-4	-
CASSLAGGGNQPQHF	TGTGCCAGCAGCCTAGCGGGGGGAGGCAATCAGCCCCAGCATTTT	TRBJ1-5	-	TRBV7-2	-
CASSLYPSGGQETQYF	TGCGCCAGCAGCTTGTATCCTAGCGGGGGCCAAGAGACCCAGTACTTC	TRBJ2-5	-	TRBV5-1	TRBD2
CASSSMDRGWDTEAFF	TGTGCCAGCAGTTCAATGGACAGGGGTTGGGACACTGAAGCTTTCTTT	TRBJ1-1	-	TRBV28	TRBD1
CASPTRREKPDMNTEAFF	TGTGCCAGTCCCACCCGGCGGGAAAAGCCTGATATGAACACTGAAGCTTTCTTT	TRBJ1-1	-	TRBV27	-
CSASPGLNSPLHF	TGCAGTGCTAGTCCGGGACTCAATTCACCCCTCCACTTT	TRBJ1-6	-	TRBV20-1	-
CSASGSPGQGLTENGYTF	TGCAGTGCTAGTGGAAGCCCTGGGCAGGGGCTCACCGAGAATGGCTACACCTTC	TRBJ1-2	-	TRBV20-1	-
CSVDVGQGVYF	TGCAGCGTTGACGTAGGACAGGGCGTCTACTTC	TRBJ2-7	-	TRBV29-1	TRBD1
CASSPQEGGYEKLFF	TGTGCCAGTAGTCCCCAGGAAGGGGGCTATGAAAAACTGTTTTTT	TRBJ1-4	many	TRBV19	TRBD1